This is a list of T cell receptor beta chains from one sample in a study of T cell clonotyping in hematopoietic cell transplantation. The assay was immunoSEQ multiplex PCR, and TCRdb's table has in-frame clones only and misses some. The table records about 18,000 clones, roughly 82% of them present only once. Sample: peripheral blood mononuclear cells, taken before stem cell transplant. The receptors originated from a man aged 45 to 65 with acute myeloid leukemia. Some clones in this sample may be carry-over from other donors' samples. CDR3s include the opening cysteine and the closing phenylalanine or tryptophan. D genes are given only for firm matches. Clone size is given for some rows only: seen once, a few or many times, or a class if the clone is expanded.

V gene	clone size	J gene	D gene	CDR3 DNA	CDR3 protein
TRBV2	-	TRBJ1-6	-	TGTGCCAGCAGGGGAGGTTCACCCCTCCACTTT	CASRGGSPLHF
TRBV5-4	few	TRBJ1-1	TRBD1	TGTGCCAGCAGCCATGACAGGGACACTGAAGCTTTCTTT	CASSHDRDTEAFF
TRBV6-5	-	TRBJ1-1	-	TGTGCCAGCAGTTATGAGCCGGCTCTCTATGAAGCTTTCTTT	CASSYEPALYEAFF
TRBV4-3	few	TRBJ1-2	-	TGCGCCAGCAGCCAAGAAATTGATACAGGTTATGGCTACACCTTC	CASSQEIDTGYGYTF
TRBV27	-	TRBJ2-5	TRBD2	TGTGCCAGCAGTGCCCGGTGGGGGGGGGAGACCCAGTACTTC	CASSARWGGETQYF
TRBV4-1	-	TRBJ2-7	-	TGCGCCAGCAGCCCCCTCCCGGGACACCTTTACGAGCAGTACTTC	CASSPLPGHLYEQYF
TRBV19	-	TRBJ2-7	TRBD1	TGTGCCAGTAGTAGCGACAGGGTCTCCTACGAGCAGTACTTC	CASSSDRVSYEQYF
TRBV5-1	-	TRBJ2-1	-	TGCGCCAGCAGCACCAGGGTCTTGGGTGAGCAGTTCTTC	CASSTRVLGEQFF
TRBV19	-	TRBJ2-7	-	TGTGCCAGTAGTATCCAGATCTCCTACGAGCAGTACTTC	CASSIQISYEQYF
TRBV27	-	TRBJ2-7	TRBD1	TGTGCCAGCAGCCCGGACAGGGGGTCTTGGTACTTC	CASSPDRGSWYF
TRBV28	-	TRBJ2-7	-	TGTGCCAGCAATTCTCTCAGGGCTTCCTCCTACGAGCAGTACTTC	CASNSLRASSYEQYF
TRBV28	-	TRBJ1-5	-	TGTGCCAGCATCCCAGGTTCGCCTGGGGGTGGTCAGCCCCAGCATTTT	CASIPGSPGGGQPQHF
TRBV10-3	-	TRBJ1-1	TRBD1	TGTGCCATCAGCGTACAGGGGGGGAAGGCTGAAGCTTTCTTT	CAISVQGGKAEAFF